This T cell receptor beta chain stems from a study of T cells in Graves' hyperthyroidism and ophthalmopathy. About this clonotype itself: The target antigen is unknown.

Looked up from germline, CDR1 is SGHDN and CDR2 is FVKESK. There are 13 residues in the CDR3. V was trimmed by 3 bases and J by 0 bases, leaving 6 bases between them. Each diagnosis drew on symptoms, thyroxine, TRAb, thyroid ultrasound and orbital computed tomography findings. The authors took PBMCs from 10 ml fresh peripheral blood. Amplification of TCR beta CDR3 regions used RNA as the template. A first-round RT-PCR of the TCR CDR3 used the HTBI primer set. TCRdb processed the multiplex PCR reads anew with MiXCR; each CDR3 protein has one entry. Among fewer than 350,000 distinct CDR3 sequences listed, 20% to 25% were seen once. Whole-study findings and limits: A 13 V-J model separated ophthalmopathy from stable hyperthyroidism.

The genes are TRBV14 and TRBJ2-7; D unresolved. This TCR was sampled from a woman aged 45 to 65 with Graves' hyperthyroidism. Material for sequencing was blood. As DNA, the CDR3 is TGTGCCAGCAGCCAGGTCAACTCCTACGAGCAGTACTTC. It yields the protein CASSQVNSYEQYF.